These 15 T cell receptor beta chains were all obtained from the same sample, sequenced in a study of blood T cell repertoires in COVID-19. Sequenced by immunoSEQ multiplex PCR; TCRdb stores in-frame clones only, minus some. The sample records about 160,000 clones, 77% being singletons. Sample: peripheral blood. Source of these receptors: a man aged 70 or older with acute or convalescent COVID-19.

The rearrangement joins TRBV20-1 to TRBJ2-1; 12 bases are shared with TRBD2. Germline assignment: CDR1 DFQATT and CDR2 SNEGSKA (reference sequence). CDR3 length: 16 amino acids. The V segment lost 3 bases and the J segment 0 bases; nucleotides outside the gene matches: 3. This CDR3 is CSASGLAGSSYNEQFF. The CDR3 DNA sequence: TGCAGTGCTAGTGGACTAGCGGGGAGCTCCTACAATGAGCAGTTCTTC.

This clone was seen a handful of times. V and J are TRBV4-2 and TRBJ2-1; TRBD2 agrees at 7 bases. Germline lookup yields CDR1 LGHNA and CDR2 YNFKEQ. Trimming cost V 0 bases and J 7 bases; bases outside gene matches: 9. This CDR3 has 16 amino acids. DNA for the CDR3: TGTGCCAGCAGCCAAGACGGTCCTAGCGGATCGAATGAGCAGTTCTTC. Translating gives CASSQDGPSGSNEQFF.

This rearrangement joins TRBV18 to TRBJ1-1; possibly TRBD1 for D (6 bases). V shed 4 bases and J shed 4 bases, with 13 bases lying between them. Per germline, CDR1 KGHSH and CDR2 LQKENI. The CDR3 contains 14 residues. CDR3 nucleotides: TGTGCCAGCTCACTAGACAGGCCCAGCACTGAAGCTTTCTTT. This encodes CASSLDRPSTEAFF.

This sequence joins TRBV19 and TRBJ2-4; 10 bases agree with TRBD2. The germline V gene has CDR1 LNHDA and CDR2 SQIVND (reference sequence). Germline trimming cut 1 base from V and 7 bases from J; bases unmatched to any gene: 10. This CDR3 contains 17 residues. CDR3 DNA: TGTGCCAGTAGTATAGTGGCTAGCGGGAGAGGGTCGAACATTCAGTACTTC. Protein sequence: CASSIVASGRGSNIQYF.

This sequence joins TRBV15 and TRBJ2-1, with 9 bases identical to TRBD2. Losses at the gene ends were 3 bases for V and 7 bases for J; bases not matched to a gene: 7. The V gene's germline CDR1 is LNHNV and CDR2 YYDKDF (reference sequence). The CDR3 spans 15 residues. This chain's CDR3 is CATSRGGRGRNEQFF. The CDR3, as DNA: TGTGCCACCAGCAGGGGCGGGAGGGGTAGGAATGAGCAGTTCTTC. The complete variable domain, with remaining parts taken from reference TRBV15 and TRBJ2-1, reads DAMVIQNPRYQVTQFGKPVTLSCSQTLNHNVMYWYQQKSSQAPKLLFHYYDKDFNNEADTPDNFQSRRPNTSFCFLDIRSPGLGDTAMYLCATSRGGRGRNEQFFGPGTRLTVL.

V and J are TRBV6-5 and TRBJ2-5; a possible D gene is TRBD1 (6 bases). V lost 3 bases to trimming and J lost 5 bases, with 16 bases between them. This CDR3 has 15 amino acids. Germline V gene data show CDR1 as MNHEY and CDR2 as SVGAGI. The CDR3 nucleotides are TGTGCCAGCAGTTATGGCGGACAGAAGGTGGAGACCCAGTACTTC. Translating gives CASSYGGQKVETQYF.

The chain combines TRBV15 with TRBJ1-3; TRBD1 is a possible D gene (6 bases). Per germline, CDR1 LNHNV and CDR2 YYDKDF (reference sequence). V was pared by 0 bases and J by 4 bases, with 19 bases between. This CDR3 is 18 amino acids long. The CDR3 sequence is CATSRDKSRGLRGNTIYF. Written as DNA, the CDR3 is TGTGCCACCAGCAGAGATAAGTCGCGGGGGCTTCGGGGAAACACCATATATTTT.

Here the CDR3 DNA reads TGTGCCAGCAGCCAGAGCGGGACTCTCTACAATGAGCAGTTCTTC. Its translation is CASSQSGTLYNEQFF. The chain employs TRBV7-2 and TRBJ2-1; 7 nucleotides match TRBD2. The CDR3 is 15 residues long. J lost 3 bases, V lost 5 bases, and 7 bases had no gene match. Germline V lookup: CDR1 SGHTA, CDR2 FQGNSA.

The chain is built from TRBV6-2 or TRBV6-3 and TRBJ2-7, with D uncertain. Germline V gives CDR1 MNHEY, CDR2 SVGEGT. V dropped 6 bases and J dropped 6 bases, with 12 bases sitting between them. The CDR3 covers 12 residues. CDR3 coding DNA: TGTGCCAGCAGCCTGGTCAAAGCCGAGCAGTACTTC. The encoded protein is CASSLVKAEQYF.

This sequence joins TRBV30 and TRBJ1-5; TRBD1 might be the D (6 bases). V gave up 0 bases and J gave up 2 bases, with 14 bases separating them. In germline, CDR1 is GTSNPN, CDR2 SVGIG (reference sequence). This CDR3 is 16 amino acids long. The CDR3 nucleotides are TGTGCCTGGAGTGTGGGGGCGTCCCCGGGCAATCAGCCCCAGCATTTT. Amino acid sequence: CAWSVGASPGNQPQHF.

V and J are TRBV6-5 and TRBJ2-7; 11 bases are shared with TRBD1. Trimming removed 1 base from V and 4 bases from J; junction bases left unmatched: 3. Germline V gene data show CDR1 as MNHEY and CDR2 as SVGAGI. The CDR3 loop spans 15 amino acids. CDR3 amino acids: CASSYWDRGWYEQYF. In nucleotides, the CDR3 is TGTGCCAGCAGTTACTGGGACAGGGGGTGGTACGAGCAGTACTTC.

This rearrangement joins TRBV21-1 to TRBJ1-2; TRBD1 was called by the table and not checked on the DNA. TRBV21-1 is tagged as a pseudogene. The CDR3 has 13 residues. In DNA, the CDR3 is TGTGCCAGCATCCAACCCGGACAGAATGGCTACACCTTC. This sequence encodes CASIQPGQNGYTF.

The CDR3 DNA reads as TGTGCCAGCAGCTTCTATAGCGGGGGGGCGTGGGAGCAGTACTTC. Translated, it gives CASSFYSGGAWEQYF. The chain is built from TRBV7-9 and TRBJ2-7; 11 bases are shared with TRBD2. Per the germline V gene, CDR1 is SEHNR and CDR2 is FQNEAQ (reference sequence). The CDR3 consists of 15 residues. Losses at the gene ends were 3 bases for V and 7 bases for J; bases not matched to a gene: 8.

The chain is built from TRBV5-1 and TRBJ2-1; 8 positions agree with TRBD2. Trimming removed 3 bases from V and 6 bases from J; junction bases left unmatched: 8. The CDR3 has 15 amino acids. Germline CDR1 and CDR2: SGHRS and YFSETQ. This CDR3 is CASSSSSGGINEQFF. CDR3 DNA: TGCGCCAGCAGCTCATCCAGCGGGGGTATCAATGAGCAGTTCTTC.

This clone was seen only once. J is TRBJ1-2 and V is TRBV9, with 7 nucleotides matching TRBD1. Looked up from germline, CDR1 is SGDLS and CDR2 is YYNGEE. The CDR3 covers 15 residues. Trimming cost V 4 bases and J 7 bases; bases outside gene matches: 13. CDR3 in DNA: TGTGCCAGCAGCCTTAACGACAGGGCGGGAGGTGGCTACACCTTC. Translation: CASSLNDRAGGGYTF.